A selection of T cell receptor beta chains follows, all from one sample in a study of T cell changes during pregnancy in multiple sclerosis. Sequencing used immunoSEQ multiplex PCR; TCRdb keeps in-frame clones, though not all of them. There are about 69,000 clones in the sample; 80% to 95% occur only once, and about 2% lies in the top ten. The specimen comprised peripheral blood, sampled in the third trimester of pregnancy. These receptors all come from a female donor in good health, enrolled as a control in a pregnancy study. The CDR3 runs from the conserved cysteine through the conserved F or W. Each record gives: J gene, V gene, clone size, D gene, CDR3 DNA, CDR3 protein. A D gene is named only where the DNA matches it firmly. Clone size appears in some rows only: once, few, many, or a class for an expanded clone.

>TRBJ2-2|TRBV18|.|TRBD2
TGTGCCAGCTCACCAGCGGGACTAGCGGGCACCGGGGAGCTGTTTTTT
CASSPAGLAGTGELFF
>TRBJ1-6|TRBV7-2|few|TRBD1
TGTGCCAGCAGCCCAGACAGGGATAGGTCACCCCTCCACTTT
CASSPDRDRSPLHF
>TRBJ1-1|TRBV5-4|.|.
TGTGCTACTGGGGGGGCGAACACTGAAGCTTTCTTT
CATGGANTEAFF
>TRBJ1-2|TRBV30|.|.
TGTGCCGTGACATTAAGCTATGGCTACACCTTC
CAVTLSYGYTF
>TRBJ2-2|TRBV30|.|.
TGTGCCTGGAGTAAGGAGCGGGAGCTGTTTTTT
CAWSKERELFF
>TRBJ1-1|TRBV4-3|.|.
TGCGCCAGCAGCCGAGACTACGAGGAGGCTGAAGCTTTCTTT
CASSRDYEEAEAFF
>TRBJ2-1|TRBV7-2|once|TRBD2
TGTGCCAGCAGCTTGGCGACTAGCGGATACAATGAGCAGTTCTTC
CASSLATSGYNEQFF
>TRBJ2-7|TRBV10-1|.|TRBD1
TGCGCCAGCAGCTCCGGGACAGGGAGCTCCTACGAGCAGTACTTC
CASSSGTGSSYEQYF
>TRBJ1-1|TRBV7-3|.|.
TGTGCCAGCAGCCTAAAGGGGGATTCGCCTGAAGCTTTCTTT
CASSLKGDSPEAFF
>TRBJ2-4|TRBV6-6|.|.
TGTGCCAGCACAAAAGGTACTGGGGACTTTGACATTCAGTACTTC
CASTKGTGDFDIQYF